This is a list of T cell receptor beta chains from one sample in a study of control samples from healthy donors and cancer patients. Measured with immunoSEQ multiplex PCR; TCRdb has only the in-frame clones, and not every one. There are 130,000 or so clones in the sample; 92% occur only once, and 2% to 2.5% lies in the top ten. Sequenced sample: blood. The receptors shown here come from a woman in her forties or fifties in good health. Both conserved end residues are part of each CDR3. The D gene is left open where the match is weak. Clone size is shown for a subset of rows, as once, few, many or a class of expanded clone.

TRBV7-9	.	TRBJ2-7	.	TGTGCCAGCAGTCCTTTCCCCTCAGCCACTGTTTACGAGCAGTACTTC	CASSPFPSATVYEQYF
TRBV12-3/TRBV12-4	TRBD1	TRBJ1-1	.	TGTGCCAGCAGTTTGACAGGGGTAGCTGAAGCTTTCTTT	CASSLTGVAEAFF
TRBV28	TRBD2	TRBJ2-1	.	TGTGCCAGCAGTTTTTCTTTAAAGACTAGCGACAATGAGCAGTTCTTC	CASSFSLKTSDNEQFF
TRBV6-5	TRBD1	TRBJ1-2	.	TGTGCCAGCAGTTCAGGGGGCCGGGGCTACACCTTC	CASSSGGRGYTF
TRBV20-1	.	TRBJ1-3	.	TGCAGTGCTAGTGAAGGGACTGGAAACACCATATATTTT	CSASEGTGNTIYF
TRBV30	TRBD1	TRBJ2-1	few	TGTGCCTGGAGCGACGACAGGGGAACTAACAATGAGCAGTTCTTC	CAWSDDRGTNNEQFF
TRBV18	.	TRBJ1-1	.	TGTGCCAGCTCACCAATCACGGTGTTGGGGACAATCAACACTGAAGCTTTCTTT	CASSPITVLGTINTEAFF
TRBV5-1	.	TRBJ2-1	.	TGCGCCAGCAGCAAAGGGACAGCCCCGGGGGTAGAGCAGTTCTTC	CASSKGTAPGVEQFF
TRBV30	.	TRBJ1-1	.	TGTGCCTGGAGTGATCAAGCCCGACCTGAAGCTTTCTTT	CAWSDQARPEAFF
TRBV29-1	.	TRBJ2-1	.	TGCAGCGTTGTAATCCGGGACAACAGCTCCTACAATGAGCAGTTCTTC	CSVVIRDNSSYNEQFF
TRBV19	.	TRBJ1-2	.	TGTGCCAGTAGTGCAGGACATGCTCTATATGGCTACACCTTC	CASSAGHALYGYTF
TRBV19	TRBD2	TRBJ2-1	.	TGTGCCAGTAGTGGGAGTTCTAGCGGATCCTACAATGAGCAGTTCTTC	CASSGSSSGSYNEQFF